The source of this TCR beta chain is a study of CD8 T cells in ankylosing spondylitis. Study-wide results and caveats: Reports of some motif variants in reactive arthritis synovial fluid and blood predate this one.

MiXCR, applied by TCRdb to the 5' RACE reads, yields one record per CDR3 protein. The sample has under 170,000 distinct CDR3 sequences; under 45% are singletons. V was cut by 4 bases and J by 7 bases, with 19 bases left in between. CDR3 length: 15 residues. The V gene's germline CDR1 is MGHRA and CDR2 YSYEKL. Concerning this clonotype: Its matching antigen is unknown.

This receptor was taken from a male donor with ankylosing spondylitis. Sequencing input: synovial fluid, either unsorted or a sorted T cell fraction (not recorded which). The V and J genes are TRBV4-1 and TRBJ1-2; D remains ambiguous. Written as DNA, the CDR3 is TGCGCCAGCAGCCGTTTCCATGGAGCCCGTGGTGGCTACACCTTC. Amino acid sequence: CASSRFHGARGGYTF.